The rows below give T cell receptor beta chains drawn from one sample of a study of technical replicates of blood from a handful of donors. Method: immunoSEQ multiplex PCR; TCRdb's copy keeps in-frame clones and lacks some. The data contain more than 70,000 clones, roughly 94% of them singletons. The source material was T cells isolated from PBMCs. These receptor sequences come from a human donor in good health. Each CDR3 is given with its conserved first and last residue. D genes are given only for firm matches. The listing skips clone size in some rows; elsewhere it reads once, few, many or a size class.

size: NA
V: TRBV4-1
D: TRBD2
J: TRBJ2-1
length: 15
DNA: TGCGCCAGCAGTCGATGGGGACTAGAGGTGAATGAGCAGTTCTTC
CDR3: CASSRWGLEVNEQFF

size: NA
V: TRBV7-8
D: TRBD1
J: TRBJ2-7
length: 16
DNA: TGTGCCAGCAGCTCCTTACAGGGGGCGAACTTCCACGAGCAGTACTTC
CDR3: CASSSLQGANFHEQYF

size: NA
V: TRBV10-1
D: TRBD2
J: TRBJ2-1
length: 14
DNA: TGCGCCAGCTCTCGTCCTAGCGGGAAGGTTGAGCAGTTCTTC
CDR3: CASSRPSGKVEQFF

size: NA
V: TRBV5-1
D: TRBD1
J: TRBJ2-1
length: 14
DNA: TGCGCCAGCAGCTTAGGACAGGGGAGGGATGAGCAGTTCTTC
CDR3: CASSLGQGRDEQFF

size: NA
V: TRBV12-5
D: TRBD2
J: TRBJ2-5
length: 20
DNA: TGTGCTAGTGCCTTGGGCCCTAAAGAGTTGCTAGCGGGGAGCCAAGAGACCCAGTACTTC
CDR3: CASALGPKELLAGSQETQYF

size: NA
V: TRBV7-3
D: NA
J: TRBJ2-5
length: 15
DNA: TGTGCCAGCAGCCCCCAAGGTTCCCGGGTAGAGACCCAGTACTTC
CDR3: CASSPQGSRVETQYF

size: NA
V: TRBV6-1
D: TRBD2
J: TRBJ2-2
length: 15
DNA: TGTGCCAGCATCAGGTCCATAGCGGGCACCGGGGAGCTGTTTTTT
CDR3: CASIRSIAGTGELFF

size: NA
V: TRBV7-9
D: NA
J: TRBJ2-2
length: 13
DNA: TGTGCCAGCAGCTTTGGGCCCACCGGGGAGCTGTTTTTT
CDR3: CASSFGPTGELFF

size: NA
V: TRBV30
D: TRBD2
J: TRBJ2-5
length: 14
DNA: TGTGCCTGGAGTGTTACTAGCGGGCAAGAGACCCAGTACTTC
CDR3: CAWSVTSGQETQYF

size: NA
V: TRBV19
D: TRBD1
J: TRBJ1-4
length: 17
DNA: TGTGCCAGTAGTAGAGGCAGGGGGCTCAAACGCCCTGAAAAACTGTTTTTT
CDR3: CASSRGRGLKRPEKLFF

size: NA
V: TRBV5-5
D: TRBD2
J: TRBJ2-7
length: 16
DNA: TGTGCCAGCAGCTTGGAGGTCCGACTAGCGGGGCAAAAGCAGTACTTC
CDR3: CASSLEVRLAGQKQYF

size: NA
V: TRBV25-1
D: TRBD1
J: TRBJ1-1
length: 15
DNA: TGTGCCAGCAGTGATCCGGGACAGGGGAACACTGAAGCTTTCTTT
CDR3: CASSDPGQGNTEAFF

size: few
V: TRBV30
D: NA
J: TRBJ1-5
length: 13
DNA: TGTGCCTGGAGTGAACAGGGCAATCAGCCCCAGCATTTT
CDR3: CAWSEQGNQPQHF

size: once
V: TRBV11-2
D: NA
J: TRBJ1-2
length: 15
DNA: TGTGCCAGCAGCTTGTCTGGTGTCGGGTGGTATGGCTACACCTTC
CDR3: CASSLSGVGWYGYTF

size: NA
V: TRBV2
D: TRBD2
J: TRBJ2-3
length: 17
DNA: TGTGCCAGCAATGTAGCGGGGGGGGGTTACCGGGGAGATACGCAGTATTTT
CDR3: CASNVAGGGYRGDTQYF

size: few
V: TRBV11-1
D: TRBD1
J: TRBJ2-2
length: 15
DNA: TGTGCCAGCAGCCTAGGACAGGGGTTACACGGGGAGCTGTTTTTT
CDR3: CASSLGQGLHGELFF

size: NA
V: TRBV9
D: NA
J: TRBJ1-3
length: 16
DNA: TGTGCCAGCAGCGGAGCGTTGCGCCACTCTGGAAACACCATATATTTT
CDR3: CASSGALRHSGNTIYF

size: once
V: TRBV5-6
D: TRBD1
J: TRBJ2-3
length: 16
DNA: TGTGCCAGCAGCTTGGGTGGGACAGGGGGCCTCGATACGCAGTATTTT
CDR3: CASSLGGTGGLDTQYF